The subject of this entry is one T cell receptor beta chain. Its antigen is still unknown. Baseline, cycle 4 day 1, and cycle 7 day 1 were the blood sampling points. The record originates from a study of OX40 agonist ivuxolimab in advanced cancers. Study overall: Patients with hepatocellular carcinoma, melanoma, renal cell or head and neck cancer made up the dose-escalation patients. Study-level points and caveats: By week 6 at 0.1 to 3.0 mg/kg, blood CD4+ and CD8+ T cells had expanded clonally.

Clones were read by immunoSEQ multiplex PCR, and TCRdb kept only the in-frame ones, dropping some. The sample records fewer than 85,000 clones, approximately 85% being singletons. Germline lookup yields CDR1 SEHNR and CDR2 FQNEAQ (reference sequence). The CDR3 is made up of 14 amino acids. Trimming removed 5 bases at V and 4 bases at J, with 14 bases between. The chain recombines TRBV7-9 with TRBJ1-2; D gene ambiguous. The clonotype originates from an adult with an advanced solid tumor such as melanoma, head and neck, liver or kidney cancer. The specimen was CD4+ or CD8+ T cells sorted from blood, collected in a trial of the OX40 agonist ivuxolimab. CDR3 in amino acids: CASSPAPGIYGYTF. The CDR3 DNA is TGTGCCAGCAGCCCTGCTCCGGGGATCTATGGCTACACCTTC.